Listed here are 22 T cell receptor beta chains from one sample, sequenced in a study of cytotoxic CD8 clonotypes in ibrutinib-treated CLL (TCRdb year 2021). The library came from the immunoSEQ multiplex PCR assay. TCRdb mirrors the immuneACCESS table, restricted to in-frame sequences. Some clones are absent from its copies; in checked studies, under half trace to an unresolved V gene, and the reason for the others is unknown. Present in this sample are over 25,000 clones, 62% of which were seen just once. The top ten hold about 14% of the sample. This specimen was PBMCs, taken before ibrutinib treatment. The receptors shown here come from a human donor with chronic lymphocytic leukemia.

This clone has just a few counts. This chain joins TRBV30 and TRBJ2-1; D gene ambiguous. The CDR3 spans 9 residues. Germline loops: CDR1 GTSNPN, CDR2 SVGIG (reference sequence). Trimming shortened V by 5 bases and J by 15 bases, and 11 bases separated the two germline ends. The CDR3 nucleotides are TGTGCCTGGGACGGGCCGCGGTTCTTC. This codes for CAWDGPRFF. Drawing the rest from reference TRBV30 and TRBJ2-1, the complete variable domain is SQTIHQWPATLVQPVGSPLSLECTVEGTSNPNLYWYRQAAGRGLQLLFYSVGIGQISSEVPQNLSASRPQDRQFILSSKKLLLSDSGFYLCAWDGPRFFGPGTRLTVL.

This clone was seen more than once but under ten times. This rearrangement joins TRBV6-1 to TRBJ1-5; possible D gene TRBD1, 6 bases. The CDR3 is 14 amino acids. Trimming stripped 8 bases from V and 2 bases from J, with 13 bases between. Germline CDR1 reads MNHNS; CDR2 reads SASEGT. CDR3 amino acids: CASAGQPGNQPQHF. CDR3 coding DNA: TGTGCCAGCGCTGGACAGCCGGGCAATCAGCCCCAGCATTTT.

The DNA of the CDR3 is TGTGCCAGCAGCTTAGGGCTGGGCACTGAAGCTTTCTTT. Encoded protein: CASSLGLGTEAFF. The chain combines TRBV7-3 with TRBJ1-1; the D is unclear. Trimming pared 2 bases from V and 4 bases from J, leaving 8 bases between. The CDR3 spans 13 residues. The germline CDR1 and CDR2 sequences are SGHTA and FQGTGA.

In nucleotides, the CDR3 is TGCGCCAGCAGTGAGTGGGGCTGGAGCAATCAGCCCCAGCATTTT. Translating gives CASSEWGWSNQPQHF. The rearrangement links TRBV10-2 to TRBJ1-5; tentative D call: TRBD1 (5 bases). CDR1 is WSHSY and CDR2 is SAAADI in the germline V gene. Between the trimmed V and J ends, which lost 1 base and 1 base, there was a span of 8 bases. The CDR3 is 15 residues long.

The CDR3 here is CASSLAGGSYEQYF. The CDR3, as DNA: TGTGCCAGCAGCTTAGCGGGGGGTTCCTACGAGCAGTACTTC. The chain joins TRBV11-2 to TRBJ2-7; 7 positions match TRBD2. CDR1 and CDR2 from the germline V gene are SGHAT and FQNNGV. J was trimmed by 1 base and V by 1 base; bases with no gene match: 1. The CDR3 has 14 amino acids.

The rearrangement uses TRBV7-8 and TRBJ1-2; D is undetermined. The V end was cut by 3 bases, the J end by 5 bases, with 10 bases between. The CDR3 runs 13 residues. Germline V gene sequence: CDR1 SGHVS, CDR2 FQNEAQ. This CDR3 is CASSLGSLYGYTF. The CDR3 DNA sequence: TGTGCCAGCAGCTTGGGCAGCCTTTATGGCTACACCTTC.

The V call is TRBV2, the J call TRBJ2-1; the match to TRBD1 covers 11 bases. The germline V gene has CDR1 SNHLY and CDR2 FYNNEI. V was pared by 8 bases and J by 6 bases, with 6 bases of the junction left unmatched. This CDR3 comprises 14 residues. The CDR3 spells CASGGQGGSNEQFF. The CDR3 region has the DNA TGTGCCAGCGGGGGACAGGGGGGATCCAATGAGCAGTTCTTC.

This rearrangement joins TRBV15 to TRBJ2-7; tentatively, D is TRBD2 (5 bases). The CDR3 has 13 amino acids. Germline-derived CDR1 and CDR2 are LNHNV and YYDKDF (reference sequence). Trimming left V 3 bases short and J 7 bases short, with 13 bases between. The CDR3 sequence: CATSSVSPGEQYF. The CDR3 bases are TGTGCCACCAGCAGCGTTAGCCCGGGGGAGCAGTACTTC. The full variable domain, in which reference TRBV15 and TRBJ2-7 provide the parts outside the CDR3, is DAMVIQNPRYQVTQFGKPVTLSCSQTLNHNVMYWYQQKSSQAPKLLFHYYDKDFNNEADTPDNFQSRRPNTSFCFLDIRSPGLGDTAMYLCATSSVSPGEQYFGPGTRLTVT.

CDR3 bases: TGTGCCAGCAGCCCGAGGAGCGGGAGGGCCCGAGATACGCAGTATTTT. Protein: CASSPRSGRARDTQYF. The V and J genes are TRBV4-2 and TRBJ2-3; TRBD2 agrees at 10 bases. The CDR3 is made up of 16 amino acids. The germline V gene encodes CDR1 LGHNA and CDR2 YNFKEQ. The junction had 9 bases not matched to a gene; V was cut back by 4 bases and J by 5 bases.

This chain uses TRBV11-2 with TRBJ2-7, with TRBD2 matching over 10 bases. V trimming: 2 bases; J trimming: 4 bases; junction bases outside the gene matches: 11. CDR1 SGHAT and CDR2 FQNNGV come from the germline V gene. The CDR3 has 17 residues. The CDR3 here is CASSLYYFGAGGYEQYF. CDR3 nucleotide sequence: TGTGCCAGCAGCTTATATTATTTCGGAGCGGGAGGGTACGAGCAGTACTTC. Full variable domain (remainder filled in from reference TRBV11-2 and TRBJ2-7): EAGVAQSPRYKIIEKRQSVAFWCNPISGHATLYWYQQILGQGPKLLIQFQNNGVVDDSQLPKDRFSAERLKGVDSTLKIQPAKLEDSAVYLCASSLYYFGAGGYEQYFGPGTRLTVT.

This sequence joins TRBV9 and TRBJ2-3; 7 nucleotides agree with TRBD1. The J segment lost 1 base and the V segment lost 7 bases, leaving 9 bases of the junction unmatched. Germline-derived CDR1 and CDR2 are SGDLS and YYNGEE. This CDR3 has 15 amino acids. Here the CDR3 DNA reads TGTGCCAGCGCCTACAGGGGTCTTGGCACAGATACGCAGTATTTT. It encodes CASAYRGLGTDTQYF.

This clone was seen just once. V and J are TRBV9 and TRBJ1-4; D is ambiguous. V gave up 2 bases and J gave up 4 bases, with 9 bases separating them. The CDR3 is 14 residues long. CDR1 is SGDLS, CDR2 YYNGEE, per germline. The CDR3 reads CASSVGNDNEKLFF. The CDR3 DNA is TGTGCCAGCAGCGTGGGGAATGATAATGAAAAACTGTTTTTT. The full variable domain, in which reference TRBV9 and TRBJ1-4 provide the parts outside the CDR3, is DSGVTQTPKHLITATGQRVTLRCSPRSGDLSVYWYQQSLDQGLQFLIQYYNGEERAKGNILERFSAQQFPDLHSELNLSSLELGDSALYFCASSVGNDNEKLFFGSGTQLSVL.

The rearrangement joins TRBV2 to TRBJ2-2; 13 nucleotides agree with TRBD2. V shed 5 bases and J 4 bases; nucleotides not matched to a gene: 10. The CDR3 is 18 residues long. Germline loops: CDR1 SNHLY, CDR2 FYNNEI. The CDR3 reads CASSFRTSGSHRTGELFF. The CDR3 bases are TGTGCCAGCAGTTTTCGGACTAGCGGGAGCCATCGCACCGGGGAGCTGTTTTTT.

CDR3 coding DNA: TGCAGCGTTGAAGGTTATGGCGCCTACAATGAGCAGTTCTTC. Protein: CSVEGYGAYNEQFF. The chain recombines TRBV29-1 with TRBJ2-1; the D is unclear. The CDR3 contains 14 residues. CDR1 SQVTM and CDR2 ANQGSEA come from the germline V gene. Trimming took off 1 base at V and 2 bases at J, with 9 bases between the two ends.

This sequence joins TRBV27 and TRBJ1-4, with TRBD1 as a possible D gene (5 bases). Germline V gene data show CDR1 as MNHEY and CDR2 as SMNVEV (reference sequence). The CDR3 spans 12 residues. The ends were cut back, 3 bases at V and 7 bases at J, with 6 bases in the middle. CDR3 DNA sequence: TGTGCCAGCAGTTTCCAGGGTGAAAAACTGTTTTTT. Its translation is CASSFQGEKLFF.

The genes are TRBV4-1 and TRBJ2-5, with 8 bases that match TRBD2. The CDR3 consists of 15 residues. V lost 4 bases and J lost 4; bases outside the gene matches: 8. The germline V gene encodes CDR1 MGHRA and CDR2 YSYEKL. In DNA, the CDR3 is TGCGCCAGCAGCCGGGGACTAGGATTGACAGAGACCCAGTACTTC. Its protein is CASSRGLGLTETQYF.

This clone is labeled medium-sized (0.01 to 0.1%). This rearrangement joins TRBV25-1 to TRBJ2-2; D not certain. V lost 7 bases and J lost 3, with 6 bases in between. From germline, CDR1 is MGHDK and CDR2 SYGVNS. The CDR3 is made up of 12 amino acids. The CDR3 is CASTLDTGELFF. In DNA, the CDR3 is TGTGCCAGCACCCTTGACACCGGGGAGCTGTTTTTT.

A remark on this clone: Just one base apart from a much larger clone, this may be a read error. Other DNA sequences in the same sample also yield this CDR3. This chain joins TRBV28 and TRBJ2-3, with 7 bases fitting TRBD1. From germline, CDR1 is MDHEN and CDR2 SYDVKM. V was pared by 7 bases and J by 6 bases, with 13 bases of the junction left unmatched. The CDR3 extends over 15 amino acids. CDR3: CASTLRQGHTDTQYF. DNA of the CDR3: TGTGCCAGCACCCTACGACAGGGACACACGGATACGCAGTATTTT. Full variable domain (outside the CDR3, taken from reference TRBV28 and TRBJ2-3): DVKVTQSSRYLVKRTGEKVFLECVQDMDHENMFWYRQDPGLGLRLIYFSYDVKMKEKGDIPEGYSVSREKKERFSLILESASTNQTSMYLCASTLRQGHTDTQYFGPGTRLTVL.

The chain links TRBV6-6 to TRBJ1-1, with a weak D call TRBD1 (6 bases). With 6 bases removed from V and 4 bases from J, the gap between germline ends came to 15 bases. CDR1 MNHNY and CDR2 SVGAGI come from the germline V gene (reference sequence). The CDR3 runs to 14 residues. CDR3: CASSPGGLGTEAFF. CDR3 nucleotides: TGTGCCAGCAGCCCGGGGGGGCTGGGCACTGAAGCTTTCTTT.

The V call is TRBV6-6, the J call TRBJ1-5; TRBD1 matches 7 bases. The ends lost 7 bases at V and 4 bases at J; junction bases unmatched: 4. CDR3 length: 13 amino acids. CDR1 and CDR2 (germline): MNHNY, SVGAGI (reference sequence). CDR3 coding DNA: TGTGCCAGCACTCCGGGACAGAATCAGCCCCAGCATTTT. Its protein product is CASTPGQNQPQHF.

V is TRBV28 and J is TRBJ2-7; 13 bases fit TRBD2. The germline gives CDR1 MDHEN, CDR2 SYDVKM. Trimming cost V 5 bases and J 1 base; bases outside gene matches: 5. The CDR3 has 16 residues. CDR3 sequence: CASSPGTSGNSYEQYF. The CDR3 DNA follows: TGTGCCAGCAGTCCTGGGACTAGCGGGAATTCCTACGAGCAGTACTTC.

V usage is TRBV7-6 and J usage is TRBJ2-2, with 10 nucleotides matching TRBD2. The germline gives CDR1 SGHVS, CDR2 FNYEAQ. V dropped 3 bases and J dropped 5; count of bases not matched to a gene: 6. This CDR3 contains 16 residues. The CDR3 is CASSLWPGLATGELFF. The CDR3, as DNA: TGTGCCAGCAGCTTGTGGCCGGGACTAGCGACCGGGGAGCTGTTTTTT.